The 10 T cell receptor beta chains in this list originate from one sample, sequenced in a study of a mutant IDH1 vaccine in newly diagnosed glioma. No antigen is known for these receptors. The table came from immunoSEQ multiplex PCR; TCRdb's copy has only in-frame clones and leaves some out. The sample gives 45,000 to 55,000 clones, 70% to 80% of which show up once; roughly an eighth is in the top ten. As to time point: week 35, safety follow-up. What each vaccine dose contained was 300 ug of mutant IDH1 20-mer peptide, accompanied by topical imiquimod. The starting material was PBMCs, obtained from a glioma patient whose treatment included an IDH1 peptide vaccine. Source of these receptors: a man aged 40-49 years with glioma.

The CDR3 reads CASSYRQGLGETQYF. CDR3 coding DNA: TGTGCCAGCAGTTATCGACAGGGGCTGGGGGAGACCCAGTACTTC. The rearrangement links TRBV6-5 to TRBJ2-5; 8 bases agree with TRBD1. J gave up 5 bases and V 3 bases, and 8 bases lay outside the gene matches. Germline assignment: CDR1 MNHEY and CDR2 SVGAGI. The CDR3 extends over 15 amino acids.

The chain carries TRBV7-9 and TRBJ1-1, with D tentatively TRBD1 (6 bases). Trimming removed 5 bases at V and 6 bases at J, with 13 bases between. CDR3 length equals 13 residues. The germline V gene has CDR1 SEHNR and CDR2 FQNEAQ (reference sequence). As DNA, the CDR3 is TGTGCCAGCAGCATGGACAGCGTATCTGAAGCTTTCTTT. Amino acid sequence: CASSMDSVSEAFF.

This chain links TRBV6-1 with TRBJ1-5; D call uncertain. There are 13 residues in the CDR3. V lost 6 bases to trimming and J lost 0 bases, with 6 bases between them. The germline CDR1 and CDR2 sequences are MNHNS and SASEGT. The CDR3 DNA reads TGTGCCAGCAGGGGCAGTAGCAATCAGCCCCAGCATTTT. It is translated as CASRGSSNQPQHF.

This clone showed up just a few times. Other DNA variants within this sample encode the same CDR3. J is TRBJ1-1 and V is TRBV10-3, with D unresolved. V was pared by 0 bases and J by 8 bases, with 7 bases between. The CDR3 has 12 amino acids. CDR1 and CDR2 from the germline V gene are ENHRY and SYGVKD. CDR3: CAISESGTEAFF. CDR3 DNA: TGTGCCATCAGTGAGTCGGGAACCGAAGCTTTCTTT.

A few counts support this clone. The chain uses TRBV2 and TRBJ1-5; D perhaps matches TRBD1 (6 bases). The germline V gene encodes CDR1 SNHLY and CDR2 FYNNEI. This CDR3 has 14 residues. V was clipped by 5 bases and J by 5 bases, with 13 bases between them. The CDR3: CASSPLTGYQPQHF. The CDR3 DNA follows: TGTGCCAGCAGTCCCCTGACAGGCTATCAGCCCCAGCATTTT.

The chain carries TRBV6-4 and TRBJ1-5; D uncertain. The ends were cut back, 2 bases at V and 7 bases at J, with 6 bases in the middle. CDR1 is MRHNA, CDR2 SNTAGT, per germline. The CDR3 covers 12 residues. The CDR3 bases are TGTGCCAGCAGTGACGAGAGACAGCCCCAGCATTTT. This translates into CASSDERQPQHF.

This clone was detected only a few times. This chain uses TRBV12-5 with TRBJ2-2, with 7 positions matching TRBD2. J gave up 6 bases and V 0 bases, and 7 bases lay outside the gene matches. Germline CDR1 reads LGHNT; CDR2 reads FRNRAP. This CDR3 spans 16 amino acids. CDR3 sequence: CASGLVGGRGSGELFF. DNA of the CDR3: TGTGCTAGTGGTTTGGTAGGTGGGAGGGGTTCCGGGGAGCTGTTTTTT.

This clone was seen a single time. The CDR3 loop is CASSYLGGLNYGYTF. Here the CDR3 DNA reads TGTGCCAGCAGTTACTTGGGGGGGCTTAACTATGGCTACACCTTC. V is TRBV6-5 and J is TRBJ1-2, with D possibly TRBD1 on 6 matching bases. This CDR3 comprises 15 residues. CDR1 MNHEY and CDR2 SVGAGI come from the germline V gene. V lost 1 base to trimming and J lost 1 base, with 10 bases between them.

This chain uses TRBV6-5 with TRBJ2-7; tentative D call: TRBD2 (6 bases). Trimming pared 5 bases from V and 3 bases from J, leaving 17 bases between. The CDR3 length is 15 residues. The germline gives CDR1 MNHEY, CDR2 SVGAGI. This chain's CDR3 is CASSLDRVGLYEQYF. The CDR3 DNA sequence: TGTGCCAGCAGTCTCGACAGAGTGGGACTCTACGAGCAGTACTTC.

This rearrangement joins TRBV18 to TRBJ2-7; TRBD1 is a possible D gene (6 bases). CDR1 is KGHSH and CDR2 is LQKENI in the germline V gene. Trimming removed 2 bases from V and 6 bases from J, with 11 bases in between. This CDR3 has 13 amino acids. CDR3 in DNA: TGTGCCAGCTCACCAAACACAGGGCGCGAGCAGTACGTC. Amino acids: CASSPNTGREQYV.